The clone carrying this T cell receptor (beta chain) is labeled as large (0.1 to 1%). Its antigen is unknown. Study-level findings and limits: Under 2.1% of tumor Treg sequences matched blood Tregs or memory cells.

The memory fraction was CD4+CD45RO+CD25- cells. The V and J ends lost 7 bases and 4 bases respectively, with 19 bases between them. This CDR3 has 15 residues. Amplification of TRBV12-4/TRBJ1-2 clonotypes used adaptor-ligated barcode primers. TCRdb reanalysed the multiplex PCR reads using MiXCR and keeps one entry per CDR3 protein. Of around 500 distinct CDR3 sequences in the sample, around 25% were seen once. The V gene is TRBV12-3 or TRBV12-4, the J gene TRBJ1-2; D remains unclear. Sequenced: memory CD4+ T cells sorted from blood. Stated subset: memory CD4+ T cells, CD4+CD45RO+CD25-. This sequence was found in a female donor with breast cancer. The CDR3 bases are TGTGCCAGCACCACCCTGGGCCTTATCTTCTATGGCTACACCTTC. Translated, it gives CASTTLGLIFYGYTF.